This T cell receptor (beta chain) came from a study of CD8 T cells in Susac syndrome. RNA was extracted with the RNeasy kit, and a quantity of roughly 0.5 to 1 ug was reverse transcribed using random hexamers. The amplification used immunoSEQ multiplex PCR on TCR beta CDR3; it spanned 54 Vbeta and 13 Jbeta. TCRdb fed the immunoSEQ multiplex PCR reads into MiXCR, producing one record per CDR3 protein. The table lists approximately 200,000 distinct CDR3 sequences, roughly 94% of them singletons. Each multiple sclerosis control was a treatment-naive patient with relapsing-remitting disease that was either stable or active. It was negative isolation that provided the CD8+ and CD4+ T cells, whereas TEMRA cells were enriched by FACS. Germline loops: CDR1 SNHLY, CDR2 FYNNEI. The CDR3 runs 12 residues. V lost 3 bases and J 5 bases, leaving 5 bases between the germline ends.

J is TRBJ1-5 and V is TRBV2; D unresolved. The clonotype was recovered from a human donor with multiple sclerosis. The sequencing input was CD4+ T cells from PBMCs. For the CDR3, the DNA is TGTGCCAGCAGTGACAGCGATCAGCCCCAGCATTTT. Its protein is CASSDSDQPQHF.